A single sample gave rise to the 26 T cell receptor beta chains below, sequenced in a study of CD8 T cells in ankylosing spondylitis (dated by TCRdb to about 2017). The method was 5' RACE. These reads were obtained on an Illumina HiSeq 2500. The public reads were reprocessed in TCRdb via fastp at Q25 and MiXCR, keeping in-frame beta chains. Entries are consolidated by CDR3 protein sequence, retaining the most common genes and DNA. This sample holds 200,000 to 300,000 distinct CDR3 sequences; roughly a quarter were observed only once. The top ten constitute about 0.6% of the sample. The sample comprised blood, either unsorted or a sorted T cell fraction (not recorded which). Receptors were obtained from a male donor with ankylosing spondylitis or in good health (not recorded which).

Points on this clonotype: A much larger clone differs by one base, so this may be a read error. The chain couples TRBV30 to TRBJ2-1; 8 positions agree with TRBD1. CDR1 and CDR2 (germline): GTSNPN, SVGIG (reference sequence). This CDR3 is 15 amino acids long. J was trimmed by 3 bases and V by 5 bases; bases with no gene match: 9. The CDR3 DNA is TGTGCCTGGGGGGGGTCAGGGGGCCACTACAATGAGCAGTTCTTC. Amino acids: CAWGGSGGHYNEQFF. The full variable domain, with the rest looked up from reference TRBV30 and TRBJ2-1, is SQTIHQWPATLVQPVGSPLSLECTVEGTSNPNLYWYRQAAGRGLQLLFYSVGIGQISSEVPQNLSASRPQDRQFILSSKKLLLSDSGFYLCAWGGSGGHYNEQFFGPGTRLTVL.

On this clonotype itself: This could be a read error, since a much larger clone is one nucleotide away. The chain is built from TRBV25-1 and TRBJ2-7; the D gene could be TRBD1 or TRBD2 (6 bases each). Germline lookup yields CDR1 MGHDK and CDR2 SYGVNS. This CDR3 is 13 amino acids long. Trimming took off 2 bases at V and 7 bases at J, with 12 bases between the two ends. CDR3 residues: CASSEGGGVEQYF. CDR3 bases: TGTGCCAGCAGTGAAGGGGGCGGGGTTGAGCAGTACTTC.

J is TRBJ2-3 and V is TRBV20-1; D might be TRBD1 or TRBD2, each matching 6 bases. Germline CDR1 is DFQATT and CDR2 is SNEGSKA (reference sequence). The V gene lost 7 bases and the J gene lost 1 base, with 18 bases spanning the gap. The CDR3 contains 15 residues. CDR3 DNA: TGCAGTGGCATCCCGTGGGGGGCCGGCACAGATACGCAGTATTTT. This codes for CSGIPWGAGTDTQYF.

This clonotype was detected ten times or more. This chain links TRBV11-1 with TRBJ2-2; D possibly corresponds to TRBD2 (6 bases). The CDR3 is 19 residues long. The V and J ends lost 4 bases and 4 bases respectively, with 25 bases between them. CDR1 and CDR2 from the germline V gene are SGHAT and FQDESV (reference sequence). CDR3 sequence reads: CASSSTIARALRGTGELFF. In DNA form, the CDR3 reads TGTGCCAGCAGCTCAACGATCGCAAGGGCCTTGCGGGGCACCGGGGAGCTGTTTTTT. Full variable domain (remainder filled in from reference TRBV11-1 and TRBJ2-2): EAEVAQSPRYKITEKSQAVAFWCDPISGHATLYWYRQILGQGPELLVQFQDESVVDDSQLPKDRFSAERLKGVDSTLKIQPAELGDSAMYLCASSSTIARALRGTGELFFGEGSRLTVL.

This clonotype was found many times. The V and J genes are TRBV20-1 and TRBJ1-1; D remains ambiguous. Trimming took off 0 bases at V and 1 base at J, with 12 bases between the two ends. This CDR3 is built from 15 residues. Germline values: CDR1 DFQATT, CDR2 SNEGSKA (reference sequence). CDR3 DNA: TGCAGTGCTAGAGATTTCAGGACGGGGAACACTGAAGCTTTCTTT. It translates to CSARDFRTGNTEAFF.

The chain is built from TRBV23-1 and TRBJ2-7, with 8 bases fitting TRBD1. TRBV23-1 is assigned to the ORF class and has an uncertain function. Trimming at V came to 6 bases and at J to 1 base, leaving 8 bases not matched to a gene. The CDR3 runs 15 residues. Written as DNA, the CDR3 is TGCGCCAGCAGCGGGCAGGGGGCTCGGTCCTACGAGCAGTACTTC. As protein: CASSGQGARSYEQYF.

This clonotype has more than one count but fewer than ten. V gene TRBV20-1 combines with J gene TRBJ1-6, with 7 nucleotides matching TRBD1. Unmatched junction bases numbered 5, after V lost 6 bases and J lost 0 bases. Looked up from germline, CDR1 is DFQATT and CDR2 is SNEGSKA (reference sequence). CDR3 length equals 15 residues. The CDR3 reads CSARDRFSYNSPLHF. For the CDR3, the DNA is TGCAGTGCAAGGGACAGATTCTCCTATAATTCACCCCTCCACTTT.

V and J are TRBV18 and TRBJ1-1, with 7 bases matching TRBD1. Losses at the gene ends were 3 bases for V and 7 bases for J; bases not matched to a gene: 5. The CDR3 extends over 13 amino acids. The V gene's germline CDR1 is KGHSH and CDR2 LQKENI. The CDR3 region has the DNA TGTGCCAGCTCACCTGGGACAGACTTTGAAGCTTTCTTT. This encodes CASSPGTDFEAFF.

This chain joins TRBV15 and TRBJ2-1, with 10 bases aligning to TRBD2. Germline CDR1 reads LNHNV; CDR2 reads YYDKDF (reference sequence). After removal of 0 bases from V and 4 bases from J, the junction contained 0 bases not matched to a gene. The CDR3 is 15 amino acids. In DNA, the CDR3 is TGTGCCACCAGCAGAGATAGCGGGGGGTACAATGAGCAGTTCTTC. Translating gives CATSRDSGGYNEQFF.

This chain connects TRBV5-1 to TRBJ2-1; D might be TRBD2 (6 bases). The CDR3 is made up of 14 amino acids. The ends were cut back, 7 bases at V and 7 bases at J, with 18 bases in the middle. Germline CDR1 is SGHRS and CDR2 is YFSETQ. CDR3 sequence (DNA): TGCGCCAGCGAAATCGGCGGCGCGGGGAATGAGCAGTTCTTC. It codes for CASEIGGAGNEQFF.

This clonotype has just a few counts. This chain joins TRBV5-1 and TRBJ2-5; TRBD1 matches at 7 bases. This CDR3 spans 14 amino acids. With V trimmed by 3 bases and J by 2 bases, 4 bases remained unmatched. Germline-derived CDR1 and CDR2 are SGHRS and YFSETQ. The chain's CDR3 is CASSSGTVQETQYF. The CDR3 nucleotides read TGCGCCAGCAGCTCCGGGACAGTTCAAGAGACCCAGTACTTC.

At least ten counts were recorded for this clonotype. The CDR3 DNA follows: TGCGCCAGCAGCCATGTATTACTAGAGACCCAGTACTTC. This codes for CASSHVLLETQYF. The chain is built from TRBV4-1 and TRBJ2-5; D is ambiguous. The V and J ends lost 3 bases and 4 bases respectively, with 9 bases between them. In germline, CDR1 is MGHRA, CDR2 YSYEKL. The CDR3 is 13 amino acids.

This rearrangement joins TRBV7-2 to TRBJ2-1; perhaps D is TRBD1 or TRBD2 (5 bases each). Trimming took off 5 bases at V and 6 bases at J, with 8 bases between the two ends. The CDR3 is made up of 12 amino acids. Per the germline V gene, CDR1 is SGHTA and CDR2 is FQGNSA. The CDR3 region has the DNA TGTGCCAGCAGCCGGGGCCTCAATGAGCAGTTCTTC. Residues: CASSRGLNEQFF. Together with reference TRBV7-2 and TRBJ2-1, the CDR3 gives the full variable domain: GAGVSQSPSNKVTEKGKDVELRCDPISGHTALYWYRQSLGQGLEFLIYFQGNSAPDKSGLPSDRFSAERTGGSVSTLTIQRTQQEDSAVYLCASSRGLNEQFFGPGTRLTVL.

This clonotype occurred many times. The rearrangement joins TRBV3-1 to TRBJ1-5, with D perhaps TRBD1 (5 bases). CDR1 and CDR2 from the germline V gene are LGHDT and YNNKEL (reference sequence). Trimming took 5 bases from V and 9 from J, leaving 14 bases between them. The CDR3 totals 13 residues. The CDR3 is CASSGTSGLPQHF. Written as DNA, the CDR3 is TGTGCCAGCAGCGGGACTTCGGGTCTGCCCCAGCATTTT.

This rearrangement joins TRBV20-1 to TRBJ2-3, with unresolved D. The CDR3 runs 11 residues. CDR1 is DFQATT, CDR2 SNEGSKA, per germline (reference sequence). The germline V and J ends were trimmed by 6 bases and 2 bases, with 6 bases remaining between them. The CDR3 DNA reads TGCAGTGCCGTTCACACAGATACGCAGTATTTT. This sequence encodes CSAVHTDTQYF.

The rearrangement joins TRBV12-3 or TRBV12-4 to TRBJ2-4, with D possibly matching TRBD1 (6 bases). The CDR3 consists of 13 residues. V was pared by 5 bases and J by 13 bases, with 18 bases between. The CDR3: CASSGSGVLAQYF. DNA of the CDR3: TGTGCCAGCAGTGGATCAGGGGTACTGGCCCAGTACTTC.

This clonotype has more than one count but fewer than ten. J is TRBJ2-5 and V is TRBV20-1; D is perhaps TRBD2 (5 bases). Trimming stripped 6 bases from V and 5 bases from J, with 16 bases between. This CDR3 comprises 13 residues. Germline V gene data show CDR1 as DFQATT and CDR2 as SNEGSKA (reference sequence). DNA of the CDR3: TGCAGTGCAAACACCCCCGGGGAGGAGACCCAGTACTTC. This translates into CSANTPGEETQYF.

The chain joins TRBV20-1 to TRBJ2-5; D call uncertain. The CDR3 totals 11 residues. Per the germline V gene, CDR1 is DFQATT and CDR2 is SNEGSKA (reference sequence). The ends were cut back, 6 bases at V and 5 bases at J, with 10 bases in the middle. The CDR3 reads CSATGWETQYF. CDR3 sequence (DNA): TGCAGTGCAACCGGCTGGGAGACCCAGTACTTC.

The chain employs TRBV9 and TRBJ2-3; 8 nucleotides agree with TRBD2. Losses at the gene ends were 0 bases for V and 4 bases for J; bases not matched to a gene: 1. CDR1 and CDR2 (germline): SGDLS, YYNGEE. The CDR3 runs 14 residues. The CDR3 DNA reads TGTGCCAGCAGCGTAGTCGGGGGGGCAGATACGCAGTATTTT. Its translation: CASSVVGGADTQYF.

This rearrangement joins TRBV10-3 to TRBJ1-2, with D hard to call. This CDR3 spans 17 amino acids. CDR1 and CDR2 from the germline V gene are ENHRY and SYGVKD. V was pared by 0 bases and J by 1 base, with 15 bases between. This CDR3 is CAISESVEGTDNYGYTF. In DNA form, the CDR3 reads TGTGCCATCAGTGAGTCGGTGGAGGGTACCGATAACTATGGCTACACCTTC.

This rearrangement joins TRBV20-1 to TRBJ2-7; TRBD2 matches at 8 bases. There are 16 residues in the CDR3. Unmatched junction bases numbered 12, after V lost 3 bases and J lost 2 bases. Germline V lookup: CDR1 DFQATT, CDR2 SNEGSKA (reference sequence). CDR3: CSASAPSARGAYEQYF. The DNA for the CDR3 is TGCAGTGCTAGCGCTCCCTCTGCGCGGGGGGCCTACGAGCAGTACTTC.

At least ten counts were recorded for this clonotype. The chain is built from TRBV29-1 and TRBJ2-1; D is ambiguous. Trimming pared 7 bases from V and 7 bases from J, leaving 8 bases between. The CDR3 has 10 residues. Germline CDR1 and CDR2: SQVTM and ANQGSEA. The CDR3 region is CSARYNEQFF. The CDR3 DNA sequence: TGCAGCGCCCGTTATAATGAGCAGTTCTTC.

J is TRBJ2-7 and V is TRBV5-5; TRBD1 is a possible D gene (6 bases). V was pared by 6 bases and J by 6 bases, with 22 bases between. CDR1 is SGHKS, CDR2 YYEKEE, per germline (reference sequence). There are 15 residues in the CDR3. CDR3 sequence: CASTAWGTGSGEQYF. CDR3 bases: TGTGCCAGCACCGCTTGGGGAACAGGGTCGGGCGAGCAGTACTTC.

This clonotype occurred many times. The chain employs TRBV29-1 and TRBJ2-3; D tentatively reads TRBD1 or TRBD2 (6 bases each). The CDR3 spans 15 residues. Germline assignment: CDR1 SQVTM and CDR2 ANQGSEA. V lost 5 bases and J 1 base, leaving 16 bases between the germline ends. The CDR3 loop reads CSVQGGTFGTDTQYF. CDR3 nucleotides: TGCAGCGTTCAAGGGGGGACATTTGGCACAGATACGCAGTATTTT.

In this sample, this clonotype turned up a few times. The V and J genes are TRBV20-1 and TRBJ2-5; D tentatively fits TRBD1 or TRBD2 (5 bases each). The CDR3 has 15 residues. Trimming cost V 0 bases and J 1 base, with 12 bases left between them. In germline, CDR1 is DFQATT, CDR2 SNEGSKA (reference sequence). DNA of the CDR3: TGCAGTGCTAGAGATCCGCTGGGACCCCAAGAGACCCAGTACTTC. Translated: CSARDPLGPQETQYF.

A few counts support this clonotype. This sequence joins TRBV6-1 and TRBJ1-1, with D possibly matching TRBD1 (6 bases). Trimming left V 10 bases short and J 0 bases short, with 12 bases between. Germline CDR1 is MNHNS and CDR2 is SASEGT. This CDR3 has 13 amino acids. The CDR3 DNA sequence: TGTGCCACCCAGACAGGAATGAACACTGAAGCTTTCTTT. It codes for CATQTGMNTEAFF.